The 21 T cell receptor beta chains presented below share a single source sample, sequenced in a study of blood T cell repertoires in COVID-19. Sequencing was performed with immunoSEQ multiplex PCR; in TCRdb, only in-frame clones are kept and a portion is missing. Of some 180,000 clones in the sample, 90% were seen once. Sequencing was carried out using peripheral blood. The receptors shown here come from a man aged 50-60 years with acute or convalescent COVID-19.

J is TRBJ1-4 and V is TRBV6-1; possible D gene TRBD1, 6 bases. The V gene lost 2 bases and the J gene lost 7 bases, with 14 bases spanning the gap. The germline gives CDR1 MNHNS, CDR2 SASEGT. The CDR3 spans 15 residues. The CDR3 loop is CASSEWGGALEKLFF. Here the CDR3 DNA reads TGTGCCAGCAGTGAATGGGGGGGCGCACTTGAAAAACTGTTTTTT.

The chain is built from TRBV7-8 and TRBJ1-5; TRBD1 matches at 7 bases. Germline loops: CDR1 SGHVS, CDR2 FQNEAQ. CDR3 size: 15 residues. Germline trimming cut 5 bases from V and 6 bases from J; bases unmatched to any gene: 10. Here the CDR3 DNA reads TGTGCCAGCAGCCCTGTGACAGGGACGGGTCAGCCCCAGCATTTT. This gives the protein CASSPVTGTGQPQHF.

This clone is a singleton in its sample. The CDR3 reads CASTETHAYQGDEQYV. DNA of the CDR3: TGCGCCAGCACCGAGACCCACGCCTACCAGGGCGACGAGCAGTACGTC. This chain uses TRBV10-1 with TRBJ2-7; D perhaps matches TRBD1 (5 bases). The V end lost 7 bases, the J end lost 5 bases, and 24 bases lay between the germline ends. The CDR3 loop spans 16 amino acids. Germline assignment: CDR1 WNHNN and CDR2 SYGVQD (reference sequence).

This rearrangement joins TRBV11-2 to TRBJ2-3; the match to TRBD2 covers 9 bases. Germline CDR1 SGHAT, CDR2 FQNNGV. CDR3 length: 17 residues. V dropped 5 bases and J dropped 2; count of bases not matched to a gene: 11. CDR3 nucleotide sequence: TGTGCCAGCAGCCCGGGGGGCCTAGCGGGGACCACAGATACGCAGTATTTT. It is translated as CASSPGGLAGTTDTQYF.

The sample holds one count of this clone. The J gene is TRBJ2-4, the V gene TRBV6-1, with D unresolved. This CDR3 has 17 residues. V dropped 4 bases and J dropped 0 bases, with 16 bases sitting between them. From germline, CDR1 is MNHNS and CDR2 SASEGT. The CDR3 sequence is CASSAGAFGLAKNIQYF. In DNA, the CDR3 is TGTGCCAGCAGTGCTGGAGCGTTCGGGTTAGCCAAAAACATTCAGTACTTC.

This sequence joins TRBV29-1 and TRBJ2-7, with D perhaps TRBD2 (7 bases). The germline V gene encodes CDR1 SQVTM and CDR2 ANQGSEA. V was trimmed by 6 bases and J by 4 bases, leaving 13 bases between them. The CDR3 spans 12 residues. CDR3 bases: TGCAGCGTAGGGGGGGGAAGGTACGAGCAGTACTTC. Residues: CSVGGGRYEQYF.

The gene calls are TRBV4-3 and TRBJ2-5, with unresolved D. CDR1 LGHNA and CDR2 YSLEER come from the germline V gene. The CDR3 runs 13 residues. The germline V and J ends were trimmed by 0 bases and 5 bases, with 7 bases remaining between them. The DNA of the CDR3 is TGCGCCAGCAGCCAAGAAAGGAGTGAGACCCAGTACTTC. This gives the protein CASSQERSETQYF.

This chain connects TRBV27 to TRBJ1-5; D call uncertain. The CDR3 consists of 15 residues. The V gene's germline CDR1 is MNHEY and CDR2 SMNVEV (reference sequence). V was cut by 6 bases and J by 0 bases, with 12 bases left in between. The CDR3: CASSYFGDSNQPQHF. The CDR3 region has the DNA TGTGCCAGCAGCTACTTTGGAGATAGCAATCAGCCCCAGCATTTT.

This clone was seen once. The chain joins TRBV4-1 to TRBJ2-1; the D gene is possibly TRBD2 (6 bases). Deletions cut 2 bases from V and 0 bases from J, with 11 bases between. The CDR3 runs to 16 residues. The V gene's germline CDR1 is MGHRA and CDR2 YSYEKL. The CDR3 sequence: CASSQPSESSYNEQFF. The DNA for the CDR3 is TGCGCCAGCAGCCAACCTAGCGAGAGCTCCTACAATGAGCAGTTCTTC.

CDR3 residues: CASRGLTGGSYNEQFF. The CDR3 DNA is TGTGCCAGCAGGGGGTTGACAGGGGGCTCCTACAATGAGCAGTTCTTC. This rearrangement joins TRBV28 to TRBJ2-1, with 9 positions matching TRBD1. The CDR3 covers 16 residues. V shed 6 bases and J 0 bases; nucleotides not matched to a gene: 6. The germline gives CDR1 MDHEN, CDR2 SYDVKM. Together with reference TRBV28 and TRBJ2-1, the CDR3 gives the full variable domain: DVKVTQSSRYLVKRTGEKVFLECVQDMDHENMFWYRQDPGLGLRLIYFSYDVKMKEKGDIPEGYSVSREKKERFSLILESASTNQTSMYLCASRGLTGGSYNEQFFGPGTRLTVL.

This chain links TRBV11-1 with TRBJ1-1; D remains unclear. The CDR3 has 12 amino acids. The V gene lost 4 bases and the J gene lost 1 base, with 4 bases spanning the gap. Germline loops: CDR1 SGHAT, CDR2 FQDESV (reference sequence). The CDR3 bases are TGTGCCAGCAGCTACAGGAACACTGAAGCTTTCTTT. Residues: CASSYRNTEAFF. The full variable domain, with the rest looked up from reference TRBV11-1 and TRBJ1-1, is EAEVAQSPRYKITEKSQAVAFWCDPISGHATLYWYRQILGQGPELLVQFQDESVVDDSQLPKDRFSAERLKGVDSTLKIQPAELGDSAMYLCASSYRNTEAFFGQGTRLTVV.

V gene TRBV30 combines with J gene TRBJ1-3, with 7 nucleotides matching TRBD1. The CDR3 loop spans 19 amino acids. With V trimmed by 0 bases and J by 0 bases, 14 bases remained unmatched. Germline V gene data show CDR1 as GTSNPN and CDR2 as SVGIG (reference sequence). CDR3 loop: CAWSVQGGLHRSSGNTIYF. The CDR3 coding sequence is TGTGCCTGGAGTGTACAAGGGGGCCTGCACAGAAGCTCTGGAAACACCATATATTTT.

The V gene is TRBV7-9, the J gene TRBJ1-4; perhaps TRBD1 as D (5 bases). Trimming cost V 1 base and J 7 bases, with 16 bases left between them. CDR3 length equals 16 residues. CDR1 is SEHNR, CDR2 FQNEAQ, per germline (reference sequence). CDR3 protein: CASSLGVTRGGEKLFF. The CDR3 DNA reads TGTGCCAGCAGCTTAGGCGTGACCCGGGGGGGTGAAAAACTGTTTTTT.

The V gene is TRBV21-1, the J gene TRBJ2-5; the D call of TRBD2 is as the table states it, not checked on the DNA. TRBV21-1 is deemed a pseudogene. The CDR3 length is 17 residues. CDR3 region: CASSTQGRLAGVKTQYF. The CDR3, as DNA: TGTGCCAGCAGCACCCAAGGTCGACTAGCGGGAGTAAAGACCCAGTACTTC.

This clone was observed once. This chain links TRBV5-6 with TRBJ2-3; maybe TRBD1 (6 bases). In germline, CDR1 is SGHDT, CDR2 YYEEEE. CDR3 length equals 15 residues. Trimming removed 0 bases from V and 8 bases from J, with 16 bases in between. CDR3 residues: CASSLALRGKSTQYF. The CDR3 nucleotides are TGTGCCAGCAGCTTGGCTCTCAGGGGAAAGAGTACGCAGTATTTT.

V is TRBV6-6 and J is TRBJ1-6; possible D gene TRBD1, 5 bases. Germline CDR1 MNHNY, CDR2 SVGAGI (reference sequence). With 8 bases removed from V and 5 bases from J, the gap between germline ends came to 13 bases. The CDR3 has 14 residues. The CDR3 sequence: CASRLLRDNSPLHF. The CDR3 coding sequence is TGTGCCAGCCGCCTCCTCAGGGATAATTCACCCCTCCACTTT.

This chain joins TRBV28 and TRBJ2-6, with D unclear. Germline values: CDR1 MDHEN, CDR2 SYDVKM. CDR3 size: 12 residues. Trimming pared 9 bases from V and 4 bases from J, leaving 7 bases between. The CDR3, as DNA: TGTGCCAGTAAATCCGGGGCCAACGTCCTGACTTTC. It is translated as CASKSGANVLTF.

V is TRBV5-1 and J is TRBJ1-4, with a weak D call TRBD1 (5 bases). V was clipped by 4 bases and J by 7 bases, with 17 bases between them. The CDR3 sequence is 15 residues long. Per the germline V gene, CDR1 is SGHRS and CDR2 is YFSETQ. DNA of the CDR3: TGCGCCAGCAGCCTGGAAATGGGGGGAGGTGAAAAACTGTTTTTT. This sequence encodes CASSLEMGGGEKLFF.

This CDR3 reads CASRENYEQYF. The CDR3 nucleotides read TGTGCCAGCCGGGAAAACTACGAGCAGTACTTC. The chain recombines TRBV6-5 with TRBJ2-7, with D perhaps TRBD2 (5 bases). The CDR3 extends over 11 amino acids. Trimming took off 8 bases at V and 3 bases at J, with 8 bases between the two ends. The germline gives CDR1 MNHEY, CDR2 SVGAGI.

This chain joins TRBV1 and TRBJ2-7; the D call of TRBD1 is as the table states it, not checked on the DNA. TRBV1 is shown as a pseudogene. This CDR3 has 15 residues. The CDR3 DNA reads as TGCACCAGCAGCCAAGGCCGGACAGGGGGAGGCGAGCAGTACTTC. Encoded protein: CTSSQGRTGGGEQYF.

V gene TRBV4-1 combines with J gene TRBJ1-5; 7 bases match TRBD1. The CDR3 contains 17 residues. Germline assignment: CDR1 MGHRA and CDR2 YSYEKL. J was trimmed by 2 bases and V by 2 bases; bases with no gene match: 9. The CDR3: CASSQNFGTEGNQPQHF. The CDR3 DNA reads TGCGCCAGCAGCCAAAATTTCGGGACAGAGGGCAATCAGCCCCAGCATTTT.